This is a list of T cell receptor beta chains from one sample in a study of graft-versus-host responses after intestinal transplantation. Profiling relied on immunoSEQ multiplex PCR, and the TCRdb table lists in-frame clones only, not all of them. The sample lists tens of thousands of clones; roughly 91% were seen once. No antigens are known for them. Sequences were derived from unstimulated CD8+ T cells sorted from spleen or lymph node cells, sampled before intestinal transplant. These receptors all come from a human donor who received an intestinal transplant. Both conserved end residues are part of each CDR3. The D gene is left open where the match is weak. A clone size is listed for some rows: how often the clone was seen (once, few, many), or a class if it is expanded.

cdr3_length	v_call	d_call	clone_size	j_call	cdr3_aa	cdr3_nt
13	TRBV7-6	TRBD2	once	TRBJ2-2	CASSPGGAGELFF	TGTGCCAGCAGCCCGGGGGGGGCCGGGGAGCTGTTTTTT
15	TRBV7-9	TRBD2	.	TRBJ2-1	CASSYTSGPYNEQFF	TGTGCCAGCAGCTATACTAGCGGACCCTACAATGAGCAGTTCTTC
15	TRBV5-5	.	.	TRBJ2-3	CASSLESGQHSTQYF	TGTGCCAGCAGCTTGGAGAGCGGCCAGCATTCTACGCAGTATTTT
16	TRBV19	.	.	TRBJ2-1	CASSITGGQSYNEQFF	TGTGCCAGTAGTATAACTGGAGGGCAGTCCTACAATGAGCAGTTCTTC
15	TRBV27	TRBD1	.	TRBJ2-1	CASSLLGGTYNEQFF	TGTGCCAGCAGTTTACTAGGGGGCACCTACAATGAGCAGTTCTTC
12	TRBV9	.	once	TRBJ1-1	CASSVAEGEAFF	TGTGCCAGCAGCGTAGCAGAGGGTGAAGCTTTCTTT
14	TRBV12-5	TRBD2	.	TRBJ2-7	CASGPGGSVYEQYF	TGTGCTAGTGGTCCGGGGGGGAGCGTCTACGAGCAGTACTTC
15	TRBV9	TRBD1	.	TRBJ2-3	CASSGTTGLGDTQYF	TGTGCCAGCAGCGGAACGACAGGGCTCGGAGATACGCAGTATTTT
17	TRBV4-3	TRBD1	once	TRBJ2-1	CASSPGIDGQGANEQFF	TGCGCCAGCAGCCCAGGGATTGATGGACAGGGGGCGAATGAGCAGTTCTTC
13	TRBV6-5	.	.	TRBJ1-4	CASSRGLREKLFF	TGTGCCAGCAGCCGGGGACTCAGGGAAAAACTGTTTTTT
17	TRBV6-1	.	.	TRBJ2-5	CASSDLGYRANWETQYF	TGTGCCAGCAGTGACCTAGGGTACAGGGCGAACTGGGAGACCCAGTACTTC
15	TRBV27	TRBD2	.	TRBJ2-2	CASASGRQNTGELFF	TGTGCCAGCGCTAGCGGGAGGCAGAACACCGGGGAGCTGTTTTTT
11	TRBV6-4	.	.	TRBJ1-5	CASSDNWPQHF	TGTGCCAGCAGTGATAATTGGCCCCAGCATTTT
11	TRBV7-9	TRBD1	.	TRBJ1-4	CASSSGTGLFF	TGTGCCAGCAGCTCGGGGACAGGACTGTTTTTT
15	TRBV5-6	.	.	TRBJ2-3	CASRSRGGPTDTQYF	TGTGCCAGCAGGTCCAGGGGCGGCCCCACAGATACGCAGTATTTT
13	TRBV19	.	.	TRBJ2-5	CASGGTVQETQYF	TGTGCCAGTGGGGGGACGGTACAAGAGACCCAGTACTTC
14	TRBV7-6	.	.	TRBJ1-4	CASSSTTGEEKLFF	TGTGCCAGCAGCTCCACTACGGGGGAGGAAAAACTGTTTTTT
13	TRBV6-1	.	.	TRBJ2-7	CASNLRSSYEQYF	TGTGCCAGCAACCTTAGGAGCTCCTACGAGCAGTACTTC
13	TRBV5-1	.	.	TRBJ2-5	CASSRDTQETQYF	TGCGCCAGCAGTCGTGACACCCAAGAGACCCAGTACTTC
14	TRBV4-3	.	.	TRBJ2-2	CASSQDSSGGELFF	TGCGCCAGCAGCCAAGATAGTTCTGGCGGGGAGCTGTTTTTT
16	TRBV7-8	TRBD1	.	TRBJ2-3	CASSVTGGWGTDTQYF	TGTGCCAGCAGCGTAACAGGGGGTTGGGGCACAGATACGCAGTATTTT
14	TRBV6-1	TRBD1	few	TRBJ2-7	CASSEARTGEEQYF	TGTGCCAGCAGTGAAGCTCGGACAGGGGAAGAGCAGTACTTC
15	TRBV5-1	.	.	TRBJ2-2	CASSLPSENTGELFF	TGCGCCAGCAGCTTGCCTAGCGAGAACACCGGGGAGCTGTTTTTT
14	TRBV6-5	TRBD1	.	TRBJ1-6	CASSFSGGNSPLHF	TGTGCCAGCAGTTTCTCAGGGGGAAATTCACCCCTCCACTTT
17	TRBV7-2	TRBD2	once	TRBJ2-4	CASSLVLAGGAKNIQYF	TGTGCCAGCAGCTTAGTACTAGCGGGGGGAGCCAAAAACATTCAGTACTTC
13	TRBV5-1	TRBD1	.	TRBJ2-1	CASGTGVRDEQFF	TGCGCCAGCGGGACAGGGGTTAGGGATGAGCAGTTCTTC
14	TRBV27	TRBD2	.	TRBJ2-1	CASRSAGGNNEQFF	TGTGCCAGCAGGAGCGCGGGGGGGAACAATGAGCAGTTCTTC
14	TRBV9	.	.	TRBJ1-1	CASTTGGTGSEAFF	TGTGCCAGCACTACGGGGGGCACAGGATCTGAAGCTTTCTTT
14	TRBV19	.	.	TRBJ1-1	CASSHGGMNTEAFF	TGTGCCAGTAGTCATGGGGGGATGAACACTGAAGCTTTCTTT
14	TRBV5-8	.	.	TRBJ1-2	CASSLRGTNYGYTF	TGTGCCAGCAGCCTCAGAGGCACCAACTATGGCTACACCTTC
20	TRBV19	TRBD1	.	TRBJ1-5	CASSIVRTGGFIGSNQPQHF	TGTGCCAGTAGTATAGTCCGGACAGGGGGCTTTATCGGTAGCAATCAGCCCCAGCATTTT
15	TRBV27	TRBD2	.	TRBJ2-7	CASSLSSAGGGEQYF	TGTGCCAGCAGTTTATCGTCGGCGGGAGGTGGCGAGCAGTACTTC
14	TRBV28	.	.	TRBJ1-6	CASSSGAGFSPLHF	TGTGCCAGCAGTTCAGGGGCAGGGTTTTCACCCCTCCACTTT
16	TRBV5-1	.	.	TRBJ1-1	CASSLVWESGNTEAFF	TGCGCCAGCAGCTTGGTTTGGGAGTCTGGGAACACTGAAGCTTTCTTT
15	TRBV5-5	.	.	TRBJ2-5	CASSLDWLVSETQYF	TGTGCCAGCAGCTTGGATTGGTTAGTGTCGGAGACCCAGTACTTC
14	TRBV5-6	.	.	TRBJ1-1	CASSLEGDYTEAFF	TGTGCCAGCAGCTTGGAAGGGGATTACACTGAAGCTTTCTTT
13	TRBV6-5	TRBD2	.	TRBJ2-7	CASSPRTSYEQYF	TGTGCCAGCAGTCCGAGGACTAGTTACGAGCAGTACTTC
16	TRBV6-5	TRBD2	.	TRBJ2-7	CASSYSRLAGIHEQYF	TGTGCCAGCAGTTACTCGAGACTAGCGGGAATACACGAGCAGTACTTC
14	TRBV2	.	.	TRBJ2-5	CASSGASVQETQYF	TGTGCCAGCAGTGGAGCTAGCGTACAAGAGACCCAGTACTTC
15	TRBV21-1	.	.	TRBJ1-4	CASSDWTGPNEKLFF	TGTGCCAGCAGCGATTGGACAGGGCCTAATGAAAAACTGTTTTTT
15	TRBV4-3	TRBD1	once	TRBJ2-7	CASSQGNRGSYEQYF	TGCGCCAGCAGCCAAGGGAACAGGGGCTCCTACGAGCAGTACTTC
13	TRBV19	TRBD2	.	TRBJ2-1	CASNGGVYDEQFF	TGTGCCAGTAATGGGGGGGTATACGATGAGCAGTTCTTC
13	TRBV27	.	.	TRBJ2-3	CASSLWRVGTQYF	TGTGCCAGCAGTTTATGGAGGGTGGGTACGCAGTATTTT
11	TRBV19	.	once	TRBJ1-4	CASRGPGGLFF	TGTGCCAGTAGAGGGCCCGGCGGGCTGTTTTTT
16	TRBV27	.	.	TRBJ2-5	CASSQSSGKPEETQYF	TGTGCCAGCAGCCAGAGTAGCGGAAAACCTGAAGAGACCCAGTACTTC
18	TRBV4-2	TRBD2	once	TRBJ2-1	CASSHVGLAVRSYNEQFF	TGTGCCAGCAGCCATGTGGGGCTAGCGGTTAGGTCCTACAATGAGCAGTTCTTC